The clone carrying this TCR beta chain was picked up one time. In germline, CDR1 is SEHNR, CDR2 FQNEAQ (reference sequence). The V gene lost 5 bases and the J gene lost 4 bases, with 11 bases spanning the gap. The CDR3 sequence is 13 residues long. The source of the sample is a study of shared clonotypes between healthy human individuals. TCRdb keeps only in-frame clones here, not all; method: immunoSEQ multiplex PCR. This table has under 2.5 million clones, around 92% appearing once. The clonotype originates from a man aged 18 to 35 in good health. Some clones in this sample may be carry-over from other donors' samples. Input material: naive CD4+ T cells from PBMCs. Subset specified: CD45RA+ positively selected. The chain recombines TRBV7-9 with TRBJ2-5; weak D call: TRBD1 (6 bases). The CDR3 here is CASSPQGPETQYF. The CDR3, as DNA: TGTGCCAGCAGCCCGCAGGGGCCAGAGACCCAGTACTTC.